One sample yielded the 25 T cell receptor beta chains listed below, sequenced in a study of post-analysis software for immune sequencing data. Study-level findings and limits: In patients, about 5 TRBV segments were more frequent than in controls, with TRBV5-6, TRBV5-1 and TRBV20-1 among them.

Their antigen targets remain unknown. Prepared libraries of TCR beta cDNA carried unique molecular identifiers. Each CDR3 protein is one row after TCRdb ran MiXCR on the PCR reads. In the table there are about 770,000 distinct CDR3 sequences, 46% of which are singletons. The sample comprised blood. The receptors originated from a girl between 5 and 17 years old with multiple sclerosis.

This clonotype has only a few counts. The chain is built from TRBV7-9 and TRBJ2-7, with TRBD2 identical over 15 bases. The V gene end was trimmed by 3 bases and the J gene end by 2 bases; junction bases not matched to a gene: 8. The germline V gene encodes CDR1 SEHNR and CDR2 FQNEAQ (reference sequence). The CDR3 has 18 residues. CDR3 loop: CASSFPGLAGGDPYEQYF. The DNA of the CDR3 is TGTGCCAGCAGCTTTCCGGGACTAGCGGGAGGTGACCCCTACGAGCAGTACTTC.

V is TRBV20-1 and J is TRBJ2-3; 10 nucleotides line up with TRBD2. The trim removed 2 bases at V and 5 bases at J, leaving 7 bases unmatched. Germline assignment: CDR1 DFQATT and CDR2 SNEGSKA (reference sequence). The CDR3 loop spans 15 amino acids. The CDR3 nucleotides are TGCAGTGCTAGACCCAGCGGGAGGGCCATAGATACGCAGTATTTT. Protein product: CSARPSGRAIDTQYF.

This chain uses TRBV12-3 or TRBV12-4 with TRBJ2-3, with D maybe TRBD1 (5 bases). The germline V and J ends were trimmed by 7 bases and 2 bases, with 19 bases remaining between them. The length of the CDR3 is 16 residues. This CDR3 is CASTAGRPRDTDTQYF. The CDR3 bases are TGTGCCAGCACCGCCGGGCGGCCCAGGGACACAGATACGCAGTATTTT.

V and J are TRBV5-1 and TRBJ2-1, with 11 bases fitting TRBD2. Per germline, CDR1 SGHRS and CDR2 YFSETQ. The trim removed 4 bases at V and 5 bases at J, leaving 5 bases unmatched. The CDR3 is 15 residues long. The CDR3 DNA reads as TGCGCCAGCAGCCCTAGCGGGAGGAATGACAATGAGCAGTTCTTC. Translated, it gives CASSPSGRNDNEQFF.

This clonotype was detected a few times. V usage is TRBV7-8 and J usage is TRBJ2-5, with a tentative D call TRBD1 (6 bases). Trimming took off 5 bases at V and 5 bases at J, with 18 bases between the two ends. This CDR3 is built from 15 residues. Germline-derived CDR1 and CDR2 are SGHVS and FQNEAQ. The CDR3 loop reads CASSLIGSGVETQYF. The CDR3 region has the DNA TGTGCCAGCAGCCTAATAGGGTCAGGGGTTGAGACCCAGTACTTC.

This sequence joins TRBV5-1 and TRBJ2-4; D perhaps matches TRBD1 (6 bases). With the DNA end fitting TRBJ2-7 better, the J assignment may be wrong. This CDR3 has 15 amino acids. Germline V gene sequence: CDR1 SGHRS, CDR2 YFSETQ. Here the CDR3 DNA reads TGCGCCAGCAGCTTGGCCCAGGGGTTGTATTACGAGCAGTACTTC. This gives the protein CASSLAQGLYYEQYF.

The rearrangement links TRBV27 to TRBJ2-4; 10 nucleotides align to TRBD1. The J call could be wrong; TRBJ2-7 is a better fit for the DNA end. This CDR3 has 15 amino acids. Per the germline V gene, CDR1 is MNHEY and CDR2 is SMNVEV (reference sequence). CDR3: CASGPSGTGAHEQYF. The CDR3 DNA is TGTGCCAGCGGCCCCTCCGGGACAGGGGCCCACGAGCAGTACTTC.

The chain links TRBV20-1 to TRBJ2-1, with TRBD2 matching over 9 bases. Looked up from germline, CDR1 is DFQATT and CDR2 is SNEGSKA (reference sequence). This CDR3 spans 16 amino acids. V dropped 2 bases and J dropped 4; count of bases not matched to a gene: 9. The CDR3 loop reads CSARLLAGILYNEQFF. The CDR3 DNA follows: TGCAGTGCTAGACTTCTAGCGGGGATTCTGTACAATGAGCAGTTCTTC.

DNA of the CDR3: TGTGCCAGCAGCGTAGGAGGGGGTACGGTCTACGAGCAGTACTTC. Protein product: CASSVGGGTVYEQYF. The chain recombines TRBV9 with TRBJ2-7; the D gene is possibly TRBD1 (6 bases). V was shortened by 0 bases and J by 3 bases, with 13 bases between the two germline ends. The CDR3 has 15 residues. CDR1 SGDLS and CDR2 YYNGEE come from the germline V gene.

This clonotype has more than one count but fewer than ten. The chain links TRBV25-1 to TRBJ2-7, with a weak D call TRBD1 (7 bases). The CDR3 has 14 residues. Germline-derived CDR1 and CDR2 are MGHDK and SYGVNS. Trimming pared 1 base from V and 6 bases from J, leaving 13 bases between. The CDR3 sequence: CASSESDREAEQYF. CDR3 sequence (DNA): TGTGCCAGCAGTGAATCAGACAGGGAGGCCGAGCAGTACTTC.

This clonotype came up a few times. CDR3 in DNA: TGTGCCAGCAGGGGACAGGGCTACGAAAAACTGTTTTTT. Amino acid sequence: CASRGQGYEKLFF. V is TRBV6-5 and J is TRBJ1-4, with 9 positions matching TRBD1. Germline CDR1 is MNHEY and CDR2 is SVGAGI. J lost 8 bases, V lost 6 bases, and 4 bases had no gene match. This CDR3 spans 13 amino acids.

This clonotype showed up just once. The junction does not match germline at one end; this may be a read error. The J gene is TRBJ2-1, the V gene TRBV28, with unresolved D. The CDR3 runs 12 residues. Germline CDR1 MDHEN, CDR2 SYDVKM. The CDR3 reads CAASKMVNGQFF. The CDR3 region has the DNA TGTGCCGCCTCAAAAATGGTTAATGGGCAGTTCTTC. The full variable domain, completed using reference TRBV28 and TRBJ2-1, is DVKVTQSSRYLVKRTGEKVFLECVQDMDHENMFWYRQDPGLGLRLIYFSYDVKMKEKGDIPEGYSVSREKKERFSLILESASTNQTSMYLCAASKMVNGQFFGPGTRLTVL.

The chain combines TRBV12-3 or TRBV12-4 with TRBJ2-1; 13 bases map to TRBD2. The CDR3 sequence is 15 residues long. J was trimmed by 15 bases and V by 5 bases; bases with no gene match: 13. DNA of the CDR3: TGTGCCAGCAGTCCTCCGGGACTAGCGGGATTCTCCCGGTTCTTC. Residues: CASSPPGLAGFSRFF.

Worth noting for this clonotype: One end of the junction varies from germline; a read error may be responsible. The chain uses TRBV24-1 and TRBJ2-5; 10 bases agree with TRBD1. Per the germline V gene, CDR1 is KGHDR and CDR2 is SFDVKD. This CDR3 contains 16 residues. The CDR3 DNA reads as TGTGTCACCAGTGATCATCGGACAGGGGGGGAGGAGACCCAGTACTTC. Translated: CVTSDHRTGGEETQYF.

The chain couples TRBV7-8 to TRBJ2-1; 12 positions agree with TRBD2. After removal of 4 bases from V and 8 bases from J, the junction contained 9 bases not matched to a gene. Germline CDR1 SGHVS, CDR2 FQNEAQ. The CDR3 length is 16 residues. This CDR3 reads CASSYPSGRAEDEQFF. The CDR3 coding sequence is TGTGCCAGCAGCTACCCTAGCGGGAGGGCCGAAGATGAGCAGTTCTTC.

The chain uses TRBV7-2 and TRBJ2-1; 11 bases align to TRBD2. The CDR3 has 16 amino acids. V trimming: 4 bases; J trimming: 7 bases; junction bases outside the gene matches: 9. Germline CDR1 SGHTA, CDR2 FQGNSA. CDR3 in amino acids: CASSSPRGLAVNEQFF. The CDR3 DNA is TGTGCCAGCAGCTCCCCAAGGGGACTAGCGGTTAATGAGCAGTTCTTC.

This clonotype was counted between two and nine times. V usage is TRBV20-1 and J usage is TRBJ2-1; 8 bases are shared with TRBD1. This CDR3 comprises 14 residues. Germline assignment: CDR1 DFQATT and CDR2 SNEGSKA (reference sequence). The CDR3 region has the DNA TGCAGCGGTACCGACGGACAGGGATTGGGGGAGCAGTTCTTC. It encodes CSGTDGQGLGEQFF.

The rearrangement links TRBV5-1 to TRBJ2-7, with unresolved D. The CDR3 contains 14 residues. V lost 0 bases, J lost 3 bases, and 10 bases lay in between. CDR1 and CDR2 from the germline V gene are SGHRS and YFSETQ. The chain's CDR3 is CASSLGTVGYEQYF. Here the CDR3 DNA reads TGCGCCAGCAGCTTGGGGACGGTCGGCTACGAGCAGTACTTC. Full variable domain (rest looked up from reference TRBV5-1 and TRBJ2-7): KAGVTQTPRYLIKTRGQQVTLSCSPISGHRSVSWYQQTPGQGLQFLFEYFSETQRNKGNFPGRFSGRQFSNSRSEMNVSTLELGDSALYLCASSLGTVGYEQYFGPGTRLTVT.

This clonotype was detected a few times. The chain recombines TRBV9 with TRBJ1-5; tentatively, D is TRBD1 (5 bases). Germline V CDR1 and CDR2: SGDLS, YYNGEE. Trimming removed 3 bases from V and 5 bases from J, with 15 bases in between. The CDR3 is 15 residues long. CDR3 in amino acids: CASSALQGTDQPQHF. The DNA of the CDR3 is TGTGCCAGCAGCGCCCTTCAGGGTACAGATCAGCCCCAGCATTTT. Combining the CDR3 with reference TRBV9 and TRBJ1-5 gives the whole variable domain DSGVTQTPKHLITATGQRVTLRCSPRSGDLSVYWYQQSLDQGLQFLIQYYNGEERAKGNILERFSAQQFPDLHSELNLSSLELGDSALYFCASSALQGTDQPQHFGDGTRLSIL.

This clonotype was observed a few times. The CDR3 loop reads CASSPRGSQGGDTQYF. In DNA form, the CDR3 reads TGTGCCAGCAGCCCGAGGGGGTCCCAGGGGGGAGATACGCAGTATTTT. The chain employs TRBV7-9 and TRBJ2-3; a weak D match, TRBD1 (7 bases). Per the germline V gene, CDR1 is SEHNR and CDR2 is FQNEAQ (reference sequence). The CDR3 sequence is 16 residues long. V lost 5 bases and J 5 bases, leaving 20 bases between the germline ends.

The chain couples TRBV29-1 to TRBJ1-4; 8 nucleotides align to TRBD1. Germline trimming cut 4 bases from V and 4 bases from J; bases unmatched to any gene: 2. The germline gives CDR1 SQVTM, CDR2 ANQGSEA. The CDR3 extends over 13 amino acids. The CDR3 DNA sequence: TGCAGCGTTGCGACAGGGGATAATGAAAAACTGTTTTTT. The encoded protein is CSVATGDNEKLFF.

This clonotype was detected a few times. J is TRBJ2-1 and V is TRBV7-9; 7 nucleotides align to TRBD2. The germline CDR1 and CDR2 sequences are SEHNR and FQNEAQ (reference sequence). With 6 bases clipped from V and 6 bases from J, the junction kept 5 bases outside the gene matches. The CDR3 runs 13 residues. CDR3 amino acids: CASRDSGFNEQFF. The CDR3 nucleotides are TGTGCCAGCAGAGATAGCGGGTTCAATGAGCAGTTCTTC.

The sample holds a few counts of this clonotype. This chain connects TRBV7-2 to TRBJ2-1; TRBD2 agrees at 9 bases. The V gene end was trimmed by 4 bases and the J gene end by 0 bases; junction bases not matched to a gene: 13. The CDR3 loop spans 19 amino acids. Germline V lookup: CDR1 SGHTA, CDR2 FQGNSA. CDR3 in DNA: TGTGCCAGCAGCTCCGATCCGGCGGGAGGGCCCCTCTCCTACAATGAGCAGTTCTTC. This gives the protein CASSSDPAGGPLSYNEQFF.

This clonotype was seen only a few times. The chain employs TRBV4-1 and TRBJ2-1; D uncertain. The V and J ends lost 2 bases and 7 bases respectively, with 12 bases between them. This CDR3 is built from 14 residues. Germline V gives CDR1 MGHRA, CDR2 YSYEKL. CDR3 sequence: CASSQIHGLNEQFF. As DNA, the CDR3 is TGCGCCAGCAGCCAAATCCACGGCCTAAATGAGCAGTTCTTC.

The CDR3 here is CSAPSTENYEQYF. CDR3 nucleotides: TGCAGTGCCCCGTCGACTGAAAACTACGAGCAGTACTTC. This chain uses TRBV20-1 with TRBJ2-1; D not resolved. The DNA end is a closer match to TRBJ2-7, so the J assignment may be wrong. Germline CDR1 reads DFQATT; CDR2 reads SNEGSKA (reference sequence). The CDR3 sequence is 13 residues long.